A single sample is the source of the 11 T cell receptor beta chains below, sequenced in a study of T cell responses to AZD1222 COVID-19 vaccine. Profiled with immunoSEQ multiplex PCR; TCRdb holds only in-frame clones, not every one. This table holds about 110,000 clones, about 87% found once. Sequences were derived from peripheral blood, sampled 28 days after the second AZD1222 dose. Every receptor here comes from an adult who received the AZD1222 COVID-19 vaccine.

J is TRBJ1-6 and V is TRBV19; D is possibly TRBD1 (5 bases). CDR1 is LNHDA, CDR2 SQIVND, per germline (reference sequence). The V and J ends lost 1 base and 6 bases respectively, with 10 bases between them. CDR3 length: 15 amino acids. DNA for the CDR3: TGTGCCAGTAGTATAGTATGGGGGAGTAATTCACCCCTCCACTTT. Its protein product is CASSIVWGSNSPLHF.

This chain links TRBV11-2 with TRBJ2-2; D gene ambiguous. This CDR3 is built from 16 residues. V lost 2 bases and J 0 bases, leaving 10 bases between the germline ends. Looked up from germline, CDR1 is SGHAT and CDR2 is FQNNGV. CDR3 in DNA: TGTGCCAGCAGCTTAAGGCGGCCCGCGAACACCGGGGAGCTGTTTTTT. Amino acid sequence: CASSLRRPANTGELFF.

The V gene is TRBV27, the J gene TRBJ1-2; no firm D call. The germline V and J ends were trimmed by 5 bases and 6 bases, with 10 bases remaining between them. In germline, CDR1 is MNHEY, CDR2 SMNVEV (reference sequence). This CDR3 region has 12 residues. The CDR3 sequence is CASSPGRDGYTF. The CDR3 region has the DNA TGTGCCAGCAGTCCCGGGCGGGATGGCTACACCTTC.

This chain connects TRBV12-3 or TRBV12-4 to TRBJ1-1; D is unclear. The CDR3 loop spans 12 amino acids. V lost 5 bases to trimming and J lost 1 base, with 5 bases between them. CDR3 loop: CASSTRNTEAFF. In DNA, the CDR3 is TGTGCCAGCAGTACAAGGAACACTGAAGCTTTCTTT.

This rearrangement joins TRBV18 to TRBJ1-1; possible D gene TRBD1, 5 bases. Germline V gene sequence: CDR1 KGHSH, CDR2 LQKENI. V dropped 5 bases and J dropped 2 bases, with 12 bases sitting between them. CDR3 size: 14 residues. The CDR3 loop reads CASSVDRANTEAFF. CDR3 nucleotides: TGTGCCAGCTCAGTAGACAGAGCAAACACTGAAGCTTTCTTT.

The V gene is TRBV19, the J gene TRBJ1-5; D may be TRBD1 (6 bases). Trimming cost V 6 bases and J 0 bases, with 15 bases left between them. This CDR3 has 16 amino acids. Per the germline V gene, CDR1 is LNHDA and CDR2 is SQIVND (reference sequence). CDR3 sequence reads: CASSSGGGRSNQPQHF. CDR3 nucleotides: TGTGCCAGTAGCTCCGGAGGGGGTCGTAGCAATCAGCCCCAGCATTTT.

V is TRBV27 and J is TRBJ1-2, with 7 nucleotides matching TRBD1. The J segment lost 7 bases and the V segment lost 6 bases, leaving 14 bases of the junction unmatched. The germline V gene has CDR1 MNHEY and CDR2 SMNVEV (reference sequence). This CDR3 spans 15 amino acids. The CDR3 protein is CASRVTGQLGIGYTF. In DNA, the CDR3 is TGTGCCAGCAGAGTGACAGGGCAACTTGGGATTGGCTACACCTTC.

The rearrangement joins TRBV5-1 to TRBJ2-7; tentative D call: TRBD2 (5 bases). The CDR3 spans 16 residues. Between the trimmed V and J ends, which lost 4 bases and 2 bases, there was a span of 19 bases. Germline V gene lookup returns CDR1 SGHRS and CDR2 YFSETQ. The CDR3 DNA is TGCGCCAGCAGCAGTGGTGGTACGGGGAACCCCTACGAGCAGTACTTC. Translation: CASSSGGTGNPYEQYF.

The chain joins TRBV29-1 to TRBJ1-2; D is ambiguous. Germline loops: CDR1 SQVTM, CDR2 ANQGSEA. CDR3 size: 13 residues. The germline V and J ends were trimmed by 1 base and 6 bases, with 12 bases remaining between them. CDR3 DNA: TGCAGCGTTGAAGGTTGGGCCAGGAATGGCTACACCTTC. Its translation: CSVEGWARNGYTF.

This rearrangement joins TRBV6-5 to TRBJ1-4; unclear D gene. Trimming left V 5 bases short and J 8 bases short, with 12 bases between. The CDR3 sequence is 13 residues long. Germline lookup yields CDR1 MNHEY and CDR2 SVGAGI. DNA for the CDR3: TGTGCCAGCAGTCCCTATGAGGCGGAAAAACTGTTTTTT. Translation gives CASSPYEAEKLFF.

The CDR3 loop is CASSQTRDKLLHEQFF. Here the CDR3 DNA reads TGTGCCAGCAGCCAAACCCGGGACAAGCTCCTTCATGAGCAGTTCTTC. V gene TRBV14 combines with J gene TRBJ2-1; D is possibly TRBD1 (6 bases). This CDR3 is 16 amino acids long. Germline V lookup: CDR1 SGHDN, CDR2 FVKESK. Trimming removed 2 bases from V and 8 bases from J, with 19 bases in between.